Listed below are T cell receptor beta chains from one sample, sequenced in a study of CD8 T cells in Susac syndrome. TCRdb reprocessed the immunoSEQ multiplex PCR reads with MiXCR, giving one entry per CDR3 protein. Here the sample spans tens of thousands of distinct CDR3 sequences, roughly 94% being singletons. Sequenced: CD4+ T cells from PBMCs. Receptors originate from a human donor with Susac syndrome. CDR3s include the opening cysteine and the closing phenylalanine or tryptophan. D genes are given only for firm matches. The listing skips clone size in some rows; elsewhere it reads once, few, many or a size class.

V	size	D	J	CDR3	DNA
TRBV2	NA	NA	TRBJ2-5	CATFRRIQETQYF	TGTGCCACCTTTCGGAGGATCCAAGAGACCCAGTACTTC
TRBV29-1	NA	TRBD1	TRBJ2-7	CSVGDSSYEQYF	TGCAGCGTTGGGGACAGCTCCTACGAGCAGTACTTC
TRBV28	once	TRBD1	TRBJ2-7	CASSLRQGVYEQYF	TGTGCCAGCAGTCTTCGACAGGGGGTATACGAGCAGTACTTC
TRBV11-2	NA	NA	TRBJ2-2	CASSLFESGGELFF	TGTGCCAGCAGCTTATTCGAGTCGGGCGGGGAGCTGTTTTTT
TRBV24-1	NA	NA	TRBJ1-2	CATSDFLIRRSYGYTF	TGTGCCACCAGTGATTTCCTGATCCGGAGGAGTTATGGCTACACCTTC
TRBV7-8	few	NA	TRBJ2-1	CASSLGGAVEQFF	TGTGCCAGCAGCTTAGGGGGGGCGGTTGAGCAGTTCTTC
TRBV7-8	NA	NA	TRBJ2-7	CASSLDSADYEQYF	TGTGCCAGCAGCTTGGATAGCGCAGACTACGAGCAGTACTTC
TRBV20-1	NA	NA	TRBJ1-2	CSANTFDYGYTF	TGCAGTGCTAACACCTTTGACTATGGCTACACCTTC
TRBV2	NA	NA	TRBJ2-1	CASSEVTGTRQEQFF	TGTGCCAGCAGTGAAGTGACCGGGACACGTCAAGAGCAGTTCTTC
TRBV7-6	NA	NA	TRBJ2-5	CASSAQNLETQYF	TGTGCCAGCAGCGCACAGAATTTGGAGACCCAGTACTTC
TRBV20-1	NA	NA	TRBJ1-1	CSARAVRGRAEAFF	TGCAGTGCTAGAGCGGTGAGGGGAAGAGCTGAAGCTTTCTTT
TRBV12-3/TRBV12-4	NA	NA	TRBJ1-1	CASSFLTEAFF	TGTGCCAGCAGTTTCTTAACTGAAGCTTTCTTT
TRBV20-1	NA	NA	TRBJ2-7	CSASKVRGPEHYEQYF	TGCAGTGCTAGTAAGGTTCGCGGACCCGAACATTACGAGCAGTACTTC
TRBV11-3	NA	NA	TRBJ2-3	CASSLYGGADTPDTQYF	TGTGCCAGCAGCTTATATGGCGGGGCGGATACTCCAGATACGCAGTATTTT
TRBV12-3/TRBV12-4	NA	TRBD1	TRBJ1-2	CASSSHRGPAHRGYTF	TGTGCCAGCAGTTCCCACAGGGGGCCCGCTCATCGAGGCTACACCTTC
TRBV19	NA	NA	TRBJ1-2	CASTTPTRSPYGYTF	TGTGCCAGTACCACCCCGACGCGCTCCCCGTACGGCTACACCTTC
TRBV3-1	NA	TRBD2	TRBJ2-4	CASSERAGANKNIQYF	TGTGCCAGCAGCGAGAGAGCGGGGGCGAACAAAAACATTCAGTACTTC
TRBV20-1	once	TRBD1	TRBJ1-1	CSAYRGRTEAFF	TGCAGTGCTTACAGGGGCAGGACTGAAGCTTTCTTT
TRBV27	NA	TRBD1	TRBJ2-2	CASSRSGTGGSNTGELFF	TGTGCCAGCAGTCGCTCCGGGACAGGGGGATCGAACACCGGGGAGCTGTTTTTT
TRBV7-9	NA	TRBD2	TRBJ2-3	CVSTSGTSTDTQYF	TGTGTCAGTACTAGCGGGACTAGCACAGATACGCAGTATTTT
TRBV7-9	NA	NA	TRBJ2-7	CASSQTHEQYF	TGTGCCAGCAGCCAGACCCACGAGCAGTACTTC
TRBV11-2	NA	NA	TRBJ2-1	CASSLGGWGEQFF	TGTGCCAGCAGTCTCGGGGGATGGGGCGAGCAGTTCTTC
TRBV7-8	NA	NA	TRBJ1-1	CASSFRLEGEAFF	TGTGCCAGCAGCTTTAGATTAGAAGGTGAAGCTTTCTTT
TRBV25-1	NA	NA	TRBJ1-4	CASSEGGEKLFF	TGTGCCAGCAGTGAAGGAGGGGAAAAACTGTTTTTT
TRBV7-2	NA	NA	TRBJ2-7	CASSLWAEPSYEQYF	TGTGCCAGCAGCTTATGGGCGGAACCCTCCTACGAGCAGTACTTC
TRBV28	NA	NA	TRBJ1-1	CASSFRRGSTEAFF	TGTGCCAGCAGTTTTAGGAGGGGTAGCACTGAAGCTTTCTTT
TRBV5-6	NA	NA	TRBJ2-2	CASSLTVGELFF	TGTGCCAGCAGCTTGACAGTCGGGGAGCTGTTTTTT
TRBV19	NA	NA	TRBJ2-7	CASTQDRGGRYEQYF	TGTGCCAGTACCCAGGACAGAGGGGGGAGGTACGAGCAGTACTTC
TRBV2	NA	TRBD1	TRBJ2-7	CASTWTGQTYEQYF	TGTGCCAGCACCTGGACAGGCCAAACCTACGAGCAGTACTTC
TRBV4-2	NA	NA	TRBJ1-2	CASSQEGAQGGYTF	TGTGCCAGCAGCCAAGAAGGAGCGCAGGGGGGCTACACCTTC
TRBV20-1	NA	NA	TRBJ1-4	CSASRSTNEKLFF	TGCAGTGCTAGCAGGTCCACTAATGAAAAACTGTTTTTT